The 18 T cell receptor beta chains below all came from one sample that was sequenced in a study of OX40 agonist ivuxolimab in advanced cancers. TCRdb's copy holds only in-frame clones and misses some; the assay was immunoSEQ multiplex PCR. The sample lists approximately 54,000 clones, 91% seen once, with 10% to 15% in the top ten. The specimen was CD4+ or CD8+ T cells sorted from blood, collected in a trial of the OX40 agonist ivuxolimab. The source of these receptors is an adult with an advanced solid tumor such as melanoma, head and neck, liver or kidney cancer.

About this clone: The germline gene is not matched at one end of the junction; a read error may be the cause. The genes are TRBV4-1 and TRBJ2-5; D remains ambiguous. Germline V CDR1 and CDR2: MGHRA, YSYEKL. CDR3 length: 11 amino acids. The CDR3 here is CASSQSETQYF. In DNA form, the CDR3 reads TGTGCCAGCAGCCAATCGGAGACCCAGTACTTC.

This clone has a single count. The CDR3: CASSWGLAGGLQYF. CDR3 sequence (DNA): TGTGCCAGCAGTTGGGGACTAGCGGGGGGTTTGCAGTACTTC. The J gene is TRBJ2-7, the V gene TRBV27; 15 bases are a match to TRBD2. Germline V gene sequence: CDR1 MNHEY, CDR2 SMNVEV (reference sequence). Trimming cost V 4 bases and J 9 bases; bases outside gene matches: 4. The CDR3 totals 14 residues.

The chain carries TRBV9 and TRBJ1-3; D ambiguous. Per the germline V gene, CDR1 is SGDLS and CDR2 is YYNGEE. V was pared by 3 bases and J by 0 bases, with 7 bases between. The CDR3 has 14 residues. CDR3 amino acids: CASSAHPSGNTIYF. Written as DNA, the CDR3 is TGTGCCAGCAGCGCCCACCCCTCTGGAAACACCATATATTTT.

This sequence joins TRBV10-3 and TRBJ2-5; D is possibly TRBD2 (6 bases). The assigned J gene may be wrong: the sequence end matches TRBJ2-7 better. This CDR3 region has 15 residues. CDR1 is ENHRY, CDR2 SYGVKD, per germline. The CDR3 nucleotides are TGTGCCATCAGTGGGCGGGAAGGAGGCTCCTACGAGCAGTACTTC. Protein sequence: CAISGREGGSYEQYF.

The gene calls are TRBV5-4 and TRBJ2-5; tentatively, D is TRBD1 (5 bases). Germline loops: CDR1 SGHNT, CDR2 YYREEE (reference sequence). The CDR3 sequence is 16 residues long. Trimming removed 0 bases from V and 0 bases from J, with 12 bases in between. The CDR3 reads CASSLEAGRYQETQYF. For the CDR3, the DNA is TGTGCCAGCAGCTTGGAGGCAGGGCGCTACCAAGAGACCCAGTACTTC.

This clone was counted once. The J gene is TRBJ2-1, the V gene TRBV28, with D unclear. V was pared by 7 bases and J by 0 bases, with 10 bases between. Looked up from germline, CDR1 is MDHEN and CDR2 is SYDVKM. The CDR3 has 14 residues. As DNA, the CDR3 is TGTGCCAGCACTGGCCTGTTCTCCTACAATGAGCAGTTCTTC. It translates to CASTGLFSYNEQFF.

The J gene is TRBJ2-3, the V gene TRBV7-3, with 9 bases that match TRBD2. J gave up 5 bases and V 2 bases, and 8 bases lay outside the gene matches. This CDR3 is 16 amino acids long. CDR1 SGHTA and CDR2 FQGTGA come from the germline V gene. The CDR3 DNA reads as TGTGCCAGCAGCTTAGGAGTAGCGGGAGTCATAGATACGCAGTATTTT. Translation: CASSLGVAGVIDTQYF.

V gene TRBV10-3 combines with J gene TRBJ2-1, with 8 positions matching TRBD1. This CDR3 region has 14 residues. V was pared by 5 bases and J by 2 bases, with 2 bases of the junction left unmatched. Germline V lookup: CDR1 ENHRY, CDR2 SYGVKD. The CDR3 DNA reads as TGTGCCATCAGTCCGGGACAGGCCTACAATGAGCAGTTCTTC. Amino acids: CAISPGQAYNEQFF.

The chain employs TRBV5-1 and TRBJ2-3; tentative D call: TRBD1 (5 bases). CDR1 and CDR2 (germline): SGHRS, YFSETQ. V was cut by 0 bases and J by 6 bases, with 8 bases left in between. The CDR3 has 13 residues. CDR3 sequence (DNA): TGCGCCAGCAGCTTGGGAAGGGGTGATACGCAGTATTTT. Translated: CASSLGRGDTQYF.

The gene calls are TRBV19 and TRBJ2-3; perhaps TRBD1 as D (6 bases). Germline V lookup: CDR1 LNHDA, CDR2 SQIVND (reference sequence). The CDR3 extends over 14 amino acids. V lost 4 bases to trimming and J lost 2 bases, with 10 bases between them. This chain's CDR3 is CASSTGQYTDTQYF. The CDR3 DNA follows: TGTGCCAGTAGTACCGGACAGTACACAGATACGCAGTATTTT.

CDR3 protein: CASRRQGSLQPQHF. In nucleotides, the CDR3 is TGTGCCAGCAGACGACAGGGTAGCCTTCAGCCCCAGCATTTT. The rearrangement links TRBV7-2 to TRBJ1-5; 7 nucleotides line up with TRBD1. Trimming at V came to 6 bases and at J to 6 bases, leaving 8 bases not matched to a gene. The germline V gene encodes CDR1 SGHTA and CDR2 FQGNSA. The CDR3 runs 14 residues. Complete variable domain (other parts from reference TRBV7-2 and TRBJ1-5): GAGVSQSPSNKVTEKGKDVELRCDPISGHTALYWYRQSLGQGLEFLIYFQGNSAPDKSGLPSDRFSAERTGGSVSTLTIQRTQQEDSAVYLCASRRQGSLQPQHFGDGTRLSIL.

The chain is built from TRBV2 and TRBJ2-1; 11 nucleotides align to TRBD2. Germline assignment: CDR1 SNHLY and CDR2 FYNNEI. This CDR3 contains 16 residues. V gave up 3 bases and J gave up 6 bases; unmatched junction bases: 7. The CDR3 DNA reads TGTGCCAGCAGTGAGGAACTAGCGGGGGTTGGCAATGAGCAGTTCTTC. This gives the protein CASSEELAGVGNEQFF.

This clone came up a few times. An end of the junction does not agree with germline; a read error may underlie this. J is TRBJ2-2 and V is TRBV7-7; 7 bases match TRBD1. The germline V gene encodes CDR1 SSHAT and CDR2 FNYEAQ (reference sequence). The CDR3 is made up of 13 amino acids. The CDR3 DNA reads TGTGCTAGCAGCAACAGGGGTGGCGGGGAGCTGTTTTTT. It is translated as CASSNRGGGELFF.

This chain joins TRBV2 and TRBJ2-7; D uncertain. V lost 3 bases, J lost 3 bases, and 18 bases lay in between. There are 16 residues in the CDR3. Germline V gene data show CDR1 as SNHLY and CDR2 as FYNNEI. CDR3 protein: CASSDPSYTVNYEQYF. CDR3 coding DNA: TGTGCCAGCAGTGACCCAAGTTACACCGTTAACTACGAGCAGTACTTC.

The chain recombines TRBV10-3 with TRBJ1-6; TRBD1 agrees at 9 bases. CDR1 is ENHRY, CDR2 SYGVKD, per germline. The CDR3 has 15 amino acids. V lost 10 bases and J lost 4; bases outside the gene matches: 8. The CDR3 nucleotides are TGTGCCACCAAGGTTGACAGGGGGTATAATTCACCCCTCCACTTT. Its protein is CATKVDRGYNSPLHF.

This clone is a singleton in its sample. The chain links TRBV21-1 to TRBJ2-3; the table's D gene call, TRBD2, was not cross checked with the DNA. TRBV21-1 is assigned pseudogene status. The CDR3 loop spans 23 amino acids. The CDR3 region has the DNA TGTGCCAGCAGCACGGGCTCAGACGCGCCCCGACTAGTTTGGTGGGGTGGCCAAGATACGCAGTATTTT. Protein: CASSTGSDAPRLVWWGGQDTQYF.

The chain employs TRBV4-1 and TRBJ1-2; D remains unclear. CDR3 length equals 16 residues. The germline V gene encodes CDR1 MGHRA and CDR2 YSYEKL. V was clipped by 1 base and J by 0 bases, with 12 bases between them. Here the CDR3 DNA reads TGCGCCAGCAGCCAAGTCGCAGATCTAACTAACTATGGCTACACCTTC. Translation: CASSQVADLTNYGYTF.

The chain employs TRBV4-2 and TRBJ1-1, with D unresolved. V lost 0 bases and J 4 bases, leaving 12 bases between the germline ends. The CDR3 contains 15 residues. CDR1 LGHNA and CDR2 YNFKEQ come from the germline V gene. CDR3 amino acids: CASSQDNRAGTEAFF. The CDR3 nucleotides are TGTGCCAGCAGCCAAGATAATCGCGCGGGCACTGAAGCTTTCTTT.